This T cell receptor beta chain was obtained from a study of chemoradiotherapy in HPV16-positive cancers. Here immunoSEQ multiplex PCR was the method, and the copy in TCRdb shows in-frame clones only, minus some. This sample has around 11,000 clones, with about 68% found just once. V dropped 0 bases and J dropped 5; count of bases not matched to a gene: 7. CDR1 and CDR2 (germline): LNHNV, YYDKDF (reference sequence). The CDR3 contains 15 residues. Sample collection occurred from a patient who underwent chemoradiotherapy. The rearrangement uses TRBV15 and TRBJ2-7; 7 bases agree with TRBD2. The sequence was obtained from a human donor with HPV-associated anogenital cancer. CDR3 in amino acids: CATSRDFGGNDEQYF. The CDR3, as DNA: TGTGCCACCAGCAGAGATTTCGGGGGGAACGACGAGCAGTACTTC.